This TCR beta chain derives from a study of PD-1 blockade in classical Hodgkin lymphoma. This CDR3 has 12 residues. Germline loops: CDR1 SQVTM, CDR2 ANQGSEA. V lost 7 bases, J lost 1 base, and 3 bases stayed unmatched. Here immunoSEQ multiplex PCR was the method, and the copy in TCRdb shows in-frame clones only, minus some. The sample contains tens of thousands of clones, about 88% of which appear only once. Time point defined: newly diagnosed, previously untreated cHL patient sample. Magnetic negative selection was used to purify CD4+ T cells from PBMCs that had been thawed. The sequenced sample consisted of CD4+ T cells from blood. The genes are TRBV29-1 and TRBJ2-7; 8 nucleotides match TRBD2. This TCR was recovered from a human donor with classical Hodgkin lymphoma. The CDR3 spells CSASGGSYEQYF. For the CDR3, the DNA is TGCAGCGCCTCGGGGGGGTCCTACGAGCAGTACTTC.